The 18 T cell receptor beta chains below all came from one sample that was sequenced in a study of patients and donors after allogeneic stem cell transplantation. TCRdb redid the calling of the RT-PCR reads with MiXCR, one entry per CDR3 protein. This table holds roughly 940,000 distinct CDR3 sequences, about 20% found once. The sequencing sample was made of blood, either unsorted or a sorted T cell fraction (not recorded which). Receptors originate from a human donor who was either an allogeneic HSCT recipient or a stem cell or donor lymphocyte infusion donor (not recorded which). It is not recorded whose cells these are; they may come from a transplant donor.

The CDR3 is CASSLGPVSYEQYF. The CDR3 DNA sequence: TGCGCCAGCAGCTTGGGACCCGTCTCCTACGAGCAGTACTTC. The V and J genes are TRBV5-1 and TRBJ2-7; no clear D. The CDR3 extends over 14 amino acids. V dropped 0 bases and J dropped 0 bases, with 7 bases sitting between them. Germline V lookup: CDR1 SGHRS, CDR2 YFSETQ.

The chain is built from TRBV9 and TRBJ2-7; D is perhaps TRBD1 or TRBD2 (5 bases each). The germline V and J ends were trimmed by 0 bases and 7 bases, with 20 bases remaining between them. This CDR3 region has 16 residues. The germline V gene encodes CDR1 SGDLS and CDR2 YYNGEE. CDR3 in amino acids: CASSVGVRSGQGEQYF. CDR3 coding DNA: TGTGCCAGCAGCGTAGGGGTGAGGTCGGGGCAAGGGGAGCAGTACTTC. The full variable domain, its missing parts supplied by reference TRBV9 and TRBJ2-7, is DSGVTQTPKHLITATGQRVTLRCSPRSGDLSVYWYQQSLDQGLQFLIQYYNGEERAKGNILERFSAQQFPDLHSELNLSSLELGDSALYFCASSVGVRSGQGEQYFGPGTRLTVT.

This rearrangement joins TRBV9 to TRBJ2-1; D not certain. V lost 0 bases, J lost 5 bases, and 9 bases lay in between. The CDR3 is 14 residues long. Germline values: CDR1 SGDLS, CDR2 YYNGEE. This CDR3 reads CASSVGLLNNEQFF. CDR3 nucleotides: TGTGCCAGCAGCGTAGGTCTTTTAAACAATGAGCAGTTCTTC.

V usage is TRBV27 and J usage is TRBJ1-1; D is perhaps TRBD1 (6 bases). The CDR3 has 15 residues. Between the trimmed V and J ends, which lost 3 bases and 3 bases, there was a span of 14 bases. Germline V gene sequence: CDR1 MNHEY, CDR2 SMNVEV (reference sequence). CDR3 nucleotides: TGTGCCAGCAGTTTTACAGGGCCCCGGGACACTGAAGCTTTCTTT. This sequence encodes CASSFTGPRDTEAFF.

As DNA, the CDR3 is TGCAGCGTTGAAGATCGTGGACCGGGTGGTCGGACATACAATGAGCAGTTCTTC. As protein: CSVEDRGPGGRTYNEQFF. The rearrangement joins TRBV29-1 to TRBJ2-1; the D gene is possibly TRBD1 (5 bases). Per the germline V gene, CDR1 is SQVTM and CDR2 is ANQGSEA. This CDR3 region has 18 residues. V was pared by 0 bases and J by 4 bases, with 22 bases between.

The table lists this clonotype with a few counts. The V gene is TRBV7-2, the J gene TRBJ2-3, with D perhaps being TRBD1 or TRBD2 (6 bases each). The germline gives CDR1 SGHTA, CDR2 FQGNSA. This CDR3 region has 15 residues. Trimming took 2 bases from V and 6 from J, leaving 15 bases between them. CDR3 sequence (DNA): TGTGCCAGCAGCTTATCGGTCGGGGGCTGGGATACGCAGTATTTT. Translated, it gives CASSLSVGGWDTQYF.

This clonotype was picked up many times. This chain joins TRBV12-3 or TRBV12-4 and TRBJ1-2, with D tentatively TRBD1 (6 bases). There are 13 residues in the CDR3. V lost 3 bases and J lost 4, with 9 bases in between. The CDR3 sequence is CASSFGTTYGYTF. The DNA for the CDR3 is TGTGCCAGCAGTTTCGGGACAACCTATGGCTACACCTTC.

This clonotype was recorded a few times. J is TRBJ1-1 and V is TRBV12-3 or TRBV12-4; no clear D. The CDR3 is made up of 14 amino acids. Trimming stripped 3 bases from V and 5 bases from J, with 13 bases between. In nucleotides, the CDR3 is TGTGCCAGCAGTTTCCAGGTGTGGGATACTGAAGCTTTCTTT. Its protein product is CASSFQVWDTEAFF.

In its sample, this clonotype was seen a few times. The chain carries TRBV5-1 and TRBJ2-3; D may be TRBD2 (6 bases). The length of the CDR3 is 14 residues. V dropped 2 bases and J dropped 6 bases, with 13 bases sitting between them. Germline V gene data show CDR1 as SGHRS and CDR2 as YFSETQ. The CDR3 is CASSFPGTADTQYF. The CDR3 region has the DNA TGCGCCAGCAGCTTTCCCGGGACTGCTGATACGCAGTATTTT. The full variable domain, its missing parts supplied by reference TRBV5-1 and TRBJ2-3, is KAGVTQTPRYLIKTRGQQVTLSCSPISGHRSVSWYQQTPGQGLQFLFEYFSETQRNKGNFPGRFSGRQFSNSRSEMNVSTLELGDSALYLCASSFPGTADTQYFGPGTRLTVL.

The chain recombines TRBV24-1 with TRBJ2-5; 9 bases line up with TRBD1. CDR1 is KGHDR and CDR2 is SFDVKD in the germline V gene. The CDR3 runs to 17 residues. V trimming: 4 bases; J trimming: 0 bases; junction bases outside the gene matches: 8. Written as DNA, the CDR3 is TGTGCCACCAGTGACAACCCCGGGACAGGGAACCAAGAGACCCAGTACTTC. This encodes CATSDNPGTGNQETQYF.

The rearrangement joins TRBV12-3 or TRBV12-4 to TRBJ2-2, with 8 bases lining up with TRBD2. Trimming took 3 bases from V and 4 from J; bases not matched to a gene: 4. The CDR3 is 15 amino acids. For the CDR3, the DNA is TGTGCCAGCAGTTTCGGGGGGGCGGGCACCGGGGAGCTGTTTTTT. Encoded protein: CASSFGGAGTGELFF.

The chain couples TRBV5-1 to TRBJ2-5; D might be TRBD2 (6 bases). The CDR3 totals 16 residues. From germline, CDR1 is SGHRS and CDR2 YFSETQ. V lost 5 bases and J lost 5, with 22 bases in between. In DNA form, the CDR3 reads TGCGCCAGCAGTTGGCAAGTAGGAGGGGTACGGGAGACCCAGTACTTC. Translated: CASSWQVGGVRETQYF.

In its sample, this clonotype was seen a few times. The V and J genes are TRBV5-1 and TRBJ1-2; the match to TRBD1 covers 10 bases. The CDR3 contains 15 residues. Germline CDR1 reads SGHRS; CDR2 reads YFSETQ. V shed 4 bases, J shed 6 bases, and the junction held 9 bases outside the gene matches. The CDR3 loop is CASSETGTGDDGYTF. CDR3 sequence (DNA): TGCGCCAGCAGCGAAACCGGGACAGGGGACGATGGCTACACCTTC. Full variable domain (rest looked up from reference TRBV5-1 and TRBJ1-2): KAGVTQTPRYLIKTRGQQVTLSCSPISGHRSVSWYQQTPGQGLQFLFEYFSETQRNKGNFPGRFSGRQFSNSRSEMNVSTLELGDSALYLCASSETGTGDDGYTFGSGTRLTVV.

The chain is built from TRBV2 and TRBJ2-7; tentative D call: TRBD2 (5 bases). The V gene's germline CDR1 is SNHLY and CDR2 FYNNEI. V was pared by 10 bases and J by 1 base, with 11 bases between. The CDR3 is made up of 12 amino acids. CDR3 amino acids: CATSGVSYEQYF. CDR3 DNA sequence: TGTGCCACCAGCGGAGTGTCCTACGAGCAGTACTTC. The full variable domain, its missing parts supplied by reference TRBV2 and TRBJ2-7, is EPEVTQTPSHQVTQMGQEVILRCVPISNHLYFYWYRQILGQKVEFLVSFYNNEISEKSEIFDDQFSVERPDGSNFTLKIRSTKLEDSAMYFCATSGVSYEQYFGPGTRLTVT.

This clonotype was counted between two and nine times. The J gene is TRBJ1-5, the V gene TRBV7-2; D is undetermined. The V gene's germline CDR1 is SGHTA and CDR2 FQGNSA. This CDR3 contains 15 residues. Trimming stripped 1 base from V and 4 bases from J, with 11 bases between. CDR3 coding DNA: TGTGCCAGCAGCTTAGAGTCCGCGGGAAATCAGCCCCAGCATTTT. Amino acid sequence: CASSLESAGNQPQHF.

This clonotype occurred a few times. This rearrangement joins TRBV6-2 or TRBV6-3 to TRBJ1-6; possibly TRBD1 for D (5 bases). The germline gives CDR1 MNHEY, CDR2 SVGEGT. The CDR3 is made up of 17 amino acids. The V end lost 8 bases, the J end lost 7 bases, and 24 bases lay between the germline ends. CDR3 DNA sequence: TGTGCCAGCTCAAGTTTTGGTACCGGGACGGAGAATTCACCCCTCCACTTT. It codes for CASSSFGTGTENSPLHF.

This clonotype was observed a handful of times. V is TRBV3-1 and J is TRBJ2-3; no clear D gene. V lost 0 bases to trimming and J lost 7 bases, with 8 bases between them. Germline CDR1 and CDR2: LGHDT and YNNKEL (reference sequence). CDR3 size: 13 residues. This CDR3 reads CASSQDKEHTQYF. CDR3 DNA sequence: TGTGCCAGCAGCCAAGATAAGGAACATACGCAGTATTTT.

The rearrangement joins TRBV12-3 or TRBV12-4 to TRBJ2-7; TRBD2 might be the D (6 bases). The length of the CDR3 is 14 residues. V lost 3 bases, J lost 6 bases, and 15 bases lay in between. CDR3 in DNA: TGTGCCAGCAGTTTTCAGACGGGAGTATCCGAGCAGTACTTC. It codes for CASSFQTGVSEQYF.